Presented here are 9 T cell receptor beta chains from one specimen sequenced in a study of cytomegalovirus exposure and HLA in healthy donors. The PCR employed 60 Vbeta primers together with 13 Jbeta primers. Clones were read by immunoSEQ multiplex PCR, and TCRdb kept only the in-frame ones, dropping some. Recorded here are approximately 200,000 clones; the top ten clones represent approximately 0.74%. Sequenced material: PBMCs. Source of these receptors: a boy aged 5-17 years in good health and CMV-seronegative.

The chain combines TRBV18 with TRBJ1-1; TRBD1 agrees at 7 bases. The CDR3 consists of 17 residues. In germline, CDR1 is KGHSH, CDR2 LQKENI. V trimming: 0 bases; J trimming: 2 bases; junction bases outside the gene matches: 9. The CDR3 loop reads CASSPPVGTVTNTEAFF. DNA of the CDR3: TGTGCCAGCTCACCACCCGTGGGGACAGTTACTAACACTGAAGCTTTCTTT. Supplemented by reference TRBV18 and TRBJ1-1, the full variable domain reads NAGVMQNPRHLVRRRGQEARLRCSPMKGHSHVYWYRQLPEEGLKFMVYLQKENIIDESGMPKERFSAEFPKEGPSILRIQQVVRGDSAAYFCASSPPVGTVTNTEAFFGQGTRLTVV.

On this clone itself: A junction boundary mismatches the germline segment, possibly from a read error. The gene calls are TRBV30 and TRBJ1-6, with 7 bases identical to TRBD1. This CDR3 has 15 amino acids. Germline-derived CDR1 and CDR2 are GTSNPN and SVGIG (reference sequence). The CDR3 DNA sequence: TGTGTCTGGACCTCACAGGGGATGGAGAATTCACCCCTCCACTTT. It encodes CVWTSQGMENSPLHF.

This chain links TRBV6-1 with TRBJ1-6; weak D call: TRBD1 (5 bases). The V gene lost 10 bases and the J gene lost 11 bases, with 15 bases spanning the gap. The length of the CDR3 is 12 residues. Germline V gene data show CDR1 as MNHNS and CDR2 as SASEGT. The CDR3 DNA reads TGTGCCATCACAGGTTCATCTCCACCCCTCCACTTT. Its translation is CAITGSSPPLHF.

V and J are TRBV5-4 and TRBJ1-2; TRBD1 is a possible D gene (6 bases). The CDR3 runs 14 residues. The germline CDR1 and CDR2 sequences are SGHNT and YYREEE (reference sequence). V was cut by 3 bases and J by 2 bases, with 11 bases left in between. Here the CDR3 reads CASSYDRRNYGYTF. The CDR3 nucleotides are TGTGCCAGCAGCTACGACAGGAGGAACTATGGCTACACCTTC.

The V and J genes are TRBV7-2 and TRBJ2-7; D perhaps matches TRBD1 (5 bases). With 3 bases removed from V and 3 bases from J, the gap between germline ends came to 12 bases. CDR3 size: 14 residues. Per germline, CDR1 SGHTA and CDR2 FQGNSA. The CDR3: CASSFDSEIYEQYF. The CDR3, as DNA: TGTGCCAGCAGCTTCGACAGTGAGATCTACGAGCAGTACTTC.

This chain links TRBV6-1 with TRBJ2-3, with 10 positions matching TRBD1. This CDR3 spans 16 amino acids. Germline trimming cut 0 bases from V and 3 bases from J; bases unmatched to any gene: 3. The germline V gene encodes CDR1 MNHNS and CDR2 SASEGT. CDR3 DNA: TGTGCCAGCAGTGAAGCGGGGGGACAGGGGACAGATACGCAGTATTTT. This translates into CASSEAGGQGTDTQYF.

The chain couples TRBV14 to TRBJ2-1; 7 nucleotides agree with TRBD2. The ends lost 3 bases at V and 7 bases at J; junction bases unmatched: 6. Germline loops: CDR1 SGHDN, CDR2 FVKESK. The CDR3 is 14 amino acids. The DNA for the CDR3 is TGTGCCAGCAGCCACCCCGGGACTAAAAATGAGCAGTTCTTC. Its translation: CASSHPGTKNEQFF.

V is TRBV4-1 and J is TRBJ2-2, with 8 bases identical to TRBD1. The J segment lost 5 bases and the V segment lost 1 base, leaving 6 bases of the junction unmatched. The CDR3 consists of 16 residues. CDR1 is MGHRA, CDR2 YSYEKL, per germline. The CDR3 here is CASSQVIRGRTGELFF. The DNA of the CDR3 is TGCGCCAGCAGCCAAGTTATCAGGGGGCGAACCGGGGAGCTGTTTTTT.

The genes are TRBV4-1 and TRBJ2-3; 9 positions agree with TRBD2. The trim removed 2 bases at V and 4 bases at J, leaving 7 bases unmatched. The germline V gene has CDR1 MGHRA and CDR2 YSYEKL. The CDR3 runs to 16 residues. CDR3 bases: TGCGCCAGCAGCCAAATGGGGGCGGGGGGGGCAGATACGCAGTATTTT. Encoded protein: CASSQMGAGGADTQYF.